This TCR beta chain comes out of a study of early T cells in non-severe SARS-CoV-2 infection. General study results and limits: Clonotype matching in VDJdb favored anti-spike CD8 responses and did not capture private and CD4 specificities.

This clonotype has just a few counts. Its antigen is not identified. Individual cDNA molecules were tagged with unique molecular identifiers. TCRdb reanalysed the 5' RACE reads using MiXCR and keeps one entry per CDR3 protein. The sample lists approximately 81,000 distinct CDR3 sequences, about 14% seen once, with 3% in the top ten. This CDR3 is built from 14 residues. Germline V gives CDR1 SEHNR, CDR2 FQNEAQ (reference sequence). Trimming cost V 0 bases and J 4 bases, with 9 bases left between them. The receptor was isolated from an adult who was a healthcare worker with PCR-confirmed SARS-CoV-2 infection or an uninfected control (not recorded which). The chain couples TRBV7-9 to TRBJ2-5; TRBD2 is a possible D gene (7 bases). What was sequenced was whole blood. CDR3 nucleotide sequence: TGTGCCAGCAGCTTAGCGGGAGGGGGAGAGACCCAGTACTTC. This gives the protein CASSLAGGGETQYF.